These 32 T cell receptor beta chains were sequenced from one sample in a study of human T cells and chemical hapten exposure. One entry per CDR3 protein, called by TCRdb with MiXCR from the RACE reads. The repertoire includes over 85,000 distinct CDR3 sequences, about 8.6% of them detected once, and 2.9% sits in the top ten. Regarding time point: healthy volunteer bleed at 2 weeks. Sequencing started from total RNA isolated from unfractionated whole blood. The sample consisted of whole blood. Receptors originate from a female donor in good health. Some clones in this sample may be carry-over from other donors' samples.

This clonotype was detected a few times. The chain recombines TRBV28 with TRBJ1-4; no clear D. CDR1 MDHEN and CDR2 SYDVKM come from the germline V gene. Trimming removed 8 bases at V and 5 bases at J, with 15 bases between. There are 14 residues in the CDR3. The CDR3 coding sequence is TGTGCCAGCGGGTTCCGGGAGGGAAATGAAAAACTGTTTTTT. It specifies CASGFREGNEKLFF.

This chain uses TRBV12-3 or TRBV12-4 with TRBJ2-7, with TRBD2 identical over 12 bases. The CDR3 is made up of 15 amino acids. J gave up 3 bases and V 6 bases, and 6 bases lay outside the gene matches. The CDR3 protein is CASRAGLAGNYEQYF. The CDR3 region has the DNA TGTGCCAGCAGAGCCGGACTAGCGGGAAACTACGAGCAGTACTTC.

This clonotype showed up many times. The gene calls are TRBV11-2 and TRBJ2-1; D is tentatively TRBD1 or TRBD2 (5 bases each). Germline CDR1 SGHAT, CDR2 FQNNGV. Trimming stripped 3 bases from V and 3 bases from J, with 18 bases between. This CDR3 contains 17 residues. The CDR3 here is CASSFGASPLNYNEQFF. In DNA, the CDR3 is TGTGCCAGCAGCTTCGGGGCTAGCCCCCTTAACTACAATGAGCAGTTCTTC.

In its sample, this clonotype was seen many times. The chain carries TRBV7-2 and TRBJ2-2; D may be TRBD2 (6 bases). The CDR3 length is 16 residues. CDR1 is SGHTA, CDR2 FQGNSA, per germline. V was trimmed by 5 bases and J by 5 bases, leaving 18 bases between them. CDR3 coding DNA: TGTGCCAGCAGCCCCCATGGTAGCGGAGGGACCGGGGAGCTGTTTTTT. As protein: CASSPHGSGGTGELFF. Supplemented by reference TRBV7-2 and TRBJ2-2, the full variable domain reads GAGVSQSPSNKVTEKGKDVELRCDPISGHTALYWYRQSLGQGLEFLIYFQGNSAPDKSGLPSDRFSAERTGGSVSTLTIQRTQQEDSAVYLCASSPHGSGGTGELFFGEGSRLTVL.

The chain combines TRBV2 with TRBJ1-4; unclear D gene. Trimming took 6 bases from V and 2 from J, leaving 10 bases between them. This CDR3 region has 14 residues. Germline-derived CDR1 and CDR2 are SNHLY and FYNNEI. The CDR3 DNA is TGTGCCAGCAGGTTCGGCTTGACTAATGAAAAACTGTTTTTT. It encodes CASRFGLTNEKLFF.

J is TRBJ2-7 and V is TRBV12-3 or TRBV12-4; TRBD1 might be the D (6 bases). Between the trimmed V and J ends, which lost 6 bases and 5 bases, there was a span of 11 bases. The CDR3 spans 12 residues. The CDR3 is CASSPGVHEQYF. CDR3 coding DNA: TGTGCCAGCAGCCCAGGGGTCCACGAGCAGTACTTC.

The CDR3 loop reads CASWLGPEADGYTF. The CDR3 nucleotides read TGTGCCAGCTGGCTGGGTCCGGAGGCCGATGGCTACACCTTC. The J gene is TRBJ1-2, the V gene TRBV2; D gene unclear. This CDR3 region has 14 residues. Per germline, CDR1 SNHLY and CDR2 FYNNEI. The ends were cut back, 8 bases at V and 6 bases at J, with 19 bases in the middle. The full variable domain, rest sourced from reference TRBV2 and TRBJ1-2, is EPEVTQTPSHQVTQMGQEVILRCVPISNHLYFYWYRQILGQKVEFLVSFYNNEISEKSEIFDDQFSVERPDGSNFTLKIRSTKLEDSAMYFCASWLGPEADGYTFGSGTRLTVV.

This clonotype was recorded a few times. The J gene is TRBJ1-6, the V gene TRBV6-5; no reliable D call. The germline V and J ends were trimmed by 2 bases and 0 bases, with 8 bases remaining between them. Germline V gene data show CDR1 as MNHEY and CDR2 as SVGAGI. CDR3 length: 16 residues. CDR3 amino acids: CASSYKASSYNSPLHF. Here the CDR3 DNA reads TGTGCCAGCAGTTACAAGGCTAGCTCCTATAATTCACCCCTCCACTTT.

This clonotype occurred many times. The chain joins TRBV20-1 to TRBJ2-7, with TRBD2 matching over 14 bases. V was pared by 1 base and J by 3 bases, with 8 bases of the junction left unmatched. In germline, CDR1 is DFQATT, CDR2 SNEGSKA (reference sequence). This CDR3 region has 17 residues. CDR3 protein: CSARAGTSGSSFYEQYF. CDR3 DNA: TGCAGTGCTAGAGCAGGGACTAGCGGGAGTTCGTTCTACGAGCAGTACTTC.

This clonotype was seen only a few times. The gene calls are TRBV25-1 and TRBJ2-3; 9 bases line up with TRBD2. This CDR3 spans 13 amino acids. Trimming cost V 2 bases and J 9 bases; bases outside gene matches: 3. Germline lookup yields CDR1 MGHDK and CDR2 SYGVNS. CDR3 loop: CASSEPLAGTQYF. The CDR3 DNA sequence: TGTGCCAGCAGTGAACCCCTAGCGGGGACGCAGTATTTT.

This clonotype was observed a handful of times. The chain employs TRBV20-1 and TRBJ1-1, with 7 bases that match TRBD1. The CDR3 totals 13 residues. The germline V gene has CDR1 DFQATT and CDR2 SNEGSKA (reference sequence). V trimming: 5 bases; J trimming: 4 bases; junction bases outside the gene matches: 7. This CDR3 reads CSAGATGSTEAFF. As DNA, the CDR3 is TGCAGTGCTGGCGCGACAGGGTCCACTGAAGCTTTCTTT.

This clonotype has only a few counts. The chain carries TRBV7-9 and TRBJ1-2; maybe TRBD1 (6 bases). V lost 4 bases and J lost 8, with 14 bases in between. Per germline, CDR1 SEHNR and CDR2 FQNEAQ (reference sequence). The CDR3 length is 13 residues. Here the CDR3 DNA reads TGTGCCAGCAGCTCAGGGGTCGTCTGGGGCTACACCTTC. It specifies CASSSGVVWGYTF.

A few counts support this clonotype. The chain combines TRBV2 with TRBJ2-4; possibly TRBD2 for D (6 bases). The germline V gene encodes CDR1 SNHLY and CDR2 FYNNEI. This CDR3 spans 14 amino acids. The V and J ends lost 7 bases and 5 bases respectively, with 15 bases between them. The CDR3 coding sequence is TGTGCCAGCACCGGGGGTCAGGTTGAAAACATTCAGTACTTC. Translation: CASTGGQVENIQYF.

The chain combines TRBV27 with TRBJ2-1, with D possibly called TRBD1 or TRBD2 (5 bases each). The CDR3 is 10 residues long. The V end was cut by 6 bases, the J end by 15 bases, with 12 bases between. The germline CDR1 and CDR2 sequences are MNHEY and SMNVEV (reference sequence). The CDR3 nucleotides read TGTGCCAGCAGCCCCGGGACCCCGTTCTTC. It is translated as CASSPGTPFF.

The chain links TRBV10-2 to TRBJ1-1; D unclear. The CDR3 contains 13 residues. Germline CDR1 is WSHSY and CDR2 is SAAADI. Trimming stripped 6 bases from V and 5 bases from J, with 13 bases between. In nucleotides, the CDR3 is TGCGCCAGCAGGGGCTTGGGCTCGACTGAAGCTTTCTTT. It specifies CASRGLGSTEAFF.

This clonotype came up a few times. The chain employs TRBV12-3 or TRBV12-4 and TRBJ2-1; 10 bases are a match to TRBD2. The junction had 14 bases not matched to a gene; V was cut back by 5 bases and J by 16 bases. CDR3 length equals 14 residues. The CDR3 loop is CASSPGTSAEAQFF. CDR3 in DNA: TGTGCCAGCAGTCCGGGGACTAGCGCTGAGGCTCAATTCTTC.

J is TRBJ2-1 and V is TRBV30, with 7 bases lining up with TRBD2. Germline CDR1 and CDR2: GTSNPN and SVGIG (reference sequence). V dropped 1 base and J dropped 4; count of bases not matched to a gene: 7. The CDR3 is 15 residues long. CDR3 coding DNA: TGTGCCTGGAGTGCCGGACTAGACCTTTACAATGAGCAGTTCTTC. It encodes CAWSAGLDLYNEQFF.

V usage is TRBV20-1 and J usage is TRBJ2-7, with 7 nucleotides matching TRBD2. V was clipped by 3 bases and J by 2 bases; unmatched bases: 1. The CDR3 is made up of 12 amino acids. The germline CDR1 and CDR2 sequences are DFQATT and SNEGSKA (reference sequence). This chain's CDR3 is CSASRGAYEQYF. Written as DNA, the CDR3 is TGCAGTGCTAGCCGGGGGGCCTACGAGCAGTACTTC.

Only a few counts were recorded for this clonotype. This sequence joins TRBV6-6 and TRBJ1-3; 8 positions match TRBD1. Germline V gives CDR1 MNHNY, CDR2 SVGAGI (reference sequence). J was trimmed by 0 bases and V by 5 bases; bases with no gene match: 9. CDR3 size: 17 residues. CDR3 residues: CASSQPDRAHSGNTIYF. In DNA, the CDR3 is TGTGCCAGCAGTCAGCCGGACAGGGCCCACTCTGGAAACACCATATATTTT.

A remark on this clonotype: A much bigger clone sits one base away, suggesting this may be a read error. The chain's CDR3 is CASGLGVLRTYEQYF. The CDR3 DNA is TGTGCCAGCGGCTTAGGGGTGCTGAGGACCTACGAGCAGTACTTC. The chain combines TRBV7-8 with TRBJ2-7; D is possibly TRBD1 (5 bases). This CDR3 comprises 15 residues. The germline gives CDR1 SGHVS, CDR2 FQNEAQ.

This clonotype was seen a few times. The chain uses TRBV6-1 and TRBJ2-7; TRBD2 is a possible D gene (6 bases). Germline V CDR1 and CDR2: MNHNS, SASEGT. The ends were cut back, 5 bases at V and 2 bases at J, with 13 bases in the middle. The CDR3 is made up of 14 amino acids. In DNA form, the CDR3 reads TGTGCCAGCAGTTTCGCTAGCGAGACCTACGAGCAGTACTTC. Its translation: CASSFASETYEQYF.

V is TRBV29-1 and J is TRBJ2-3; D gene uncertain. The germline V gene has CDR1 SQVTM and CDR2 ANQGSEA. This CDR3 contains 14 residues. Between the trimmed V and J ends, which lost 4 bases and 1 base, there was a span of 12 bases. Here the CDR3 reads CSVVWTRGTDTQYF. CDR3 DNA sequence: TGCAGCGTTGTTTGGACCCGTGGCACAGATACGCAGTATTTT.

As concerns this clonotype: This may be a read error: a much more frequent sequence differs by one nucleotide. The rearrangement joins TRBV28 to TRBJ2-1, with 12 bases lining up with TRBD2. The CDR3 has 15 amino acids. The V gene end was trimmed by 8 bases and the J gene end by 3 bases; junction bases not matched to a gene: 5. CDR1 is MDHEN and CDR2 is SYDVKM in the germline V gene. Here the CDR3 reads CASEMTSGGYNEQFF. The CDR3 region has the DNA TGTGCCAGCGAGATGACTAGCGGGGGCTACAATGAGCAGTTCTTC.

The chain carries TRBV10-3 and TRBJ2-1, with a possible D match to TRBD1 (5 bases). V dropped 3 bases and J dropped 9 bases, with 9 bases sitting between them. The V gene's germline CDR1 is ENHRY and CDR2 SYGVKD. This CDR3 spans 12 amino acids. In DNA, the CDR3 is TGTGCCATCAGTGAATTAAGGGGTGAGCAGTTCTTC. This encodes CAISELRGEQFF.

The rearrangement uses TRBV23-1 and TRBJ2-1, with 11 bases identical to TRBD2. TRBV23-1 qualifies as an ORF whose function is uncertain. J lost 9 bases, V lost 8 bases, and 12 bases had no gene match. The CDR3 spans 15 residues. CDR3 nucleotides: TGCGCCAGCCGCCCTGGAGGACTAGCGGGTGGTGAGCAGTTCTTC. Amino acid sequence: CASRPGGLAGGEQFF.

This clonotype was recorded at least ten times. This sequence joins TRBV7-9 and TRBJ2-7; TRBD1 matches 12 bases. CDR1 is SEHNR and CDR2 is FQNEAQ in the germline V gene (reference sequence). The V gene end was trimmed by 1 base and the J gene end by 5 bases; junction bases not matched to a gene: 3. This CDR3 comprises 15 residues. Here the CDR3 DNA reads TGTGCCAGCAGCTTAGGGGGACAGGGGGCAAACGAGCAGTACTTC. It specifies CASSLGGQGANEQYF.

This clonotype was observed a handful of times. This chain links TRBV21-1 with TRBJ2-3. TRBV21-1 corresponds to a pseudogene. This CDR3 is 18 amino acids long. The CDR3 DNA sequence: TGTGCCAGCAGCAAAGCGGTGACGCGGAAGACCTACACAGATACGCAGTATTTT. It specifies CASSKAVTRKTYTDTQYF.

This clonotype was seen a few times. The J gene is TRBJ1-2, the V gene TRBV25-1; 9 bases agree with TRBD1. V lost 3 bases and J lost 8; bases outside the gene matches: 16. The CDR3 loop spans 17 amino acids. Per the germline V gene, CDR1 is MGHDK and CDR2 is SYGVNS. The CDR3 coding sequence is TGTGCCAGCAGTGACCCCATAACAGGGGGCATAATGGGCGGCTACACCTTC. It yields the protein CASSDPITGGIMGGYTF.

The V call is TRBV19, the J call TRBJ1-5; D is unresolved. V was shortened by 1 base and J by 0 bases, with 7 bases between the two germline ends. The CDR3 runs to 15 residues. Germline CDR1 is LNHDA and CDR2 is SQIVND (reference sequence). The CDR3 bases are TGTGCCAGTAGTATAGCCAGGTATAGCAATCAGCCCCAGCATTTT. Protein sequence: CASSIARYSNQPQHF. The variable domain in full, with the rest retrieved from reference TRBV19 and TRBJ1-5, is DGGITQSPKYLFRKEGQNVTLSCEQNLNHDAMYWYRQDPGQGLRLIYYSQIVNDFQKGDIAEGYSVSREKKESFPLTVTSAQKNPTAFYLCASSIARYSNQPQHFGDGTRLSIL.

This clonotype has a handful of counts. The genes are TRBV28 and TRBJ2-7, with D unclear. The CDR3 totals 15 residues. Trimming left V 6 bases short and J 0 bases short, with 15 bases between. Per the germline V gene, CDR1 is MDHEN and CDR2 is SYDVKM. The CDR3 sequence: CASRTTQSLSYEQYF. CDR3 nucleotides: TGTGCCAGCAGGACGACACAGTCCCTCTCCTACGAGCAGTACTTC.

The CDR3 DNA is TGTGCCAGCAGTTACTCGCTGGGAGGCGAGCAGTACTTC. Protein product: CASSYSLGGEQYF. The genes are TRBV6-6 and TRBJ2-7, with D perhaps matching TRBD2 (6 bases). The CDR3 runs 13 residues. From germline, CDR1 is MNHNY and CDR2 SVGAGI (reference sequence). V dropped 0 bases and J dropped 6 bases, with 9 bases sitting between them.

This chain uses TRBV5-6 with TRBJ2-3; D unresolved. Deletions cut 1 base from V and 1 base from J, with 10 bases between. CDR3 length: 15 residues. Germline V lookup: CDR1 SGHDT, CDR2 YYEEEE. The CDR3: CASSLLALGTDTQYF. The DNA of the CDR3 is TGTGCCAGCAGCTTGTTGGCTCTCGGCACAGATACGCAGTATTTT.